This T cell receptor beta chain was retrieved from a study of blood T cell repertoires in COVID-19. Study information: Specimens from acute and convalescent COVID-19 originated in the United States, Italy and Spain. From T cells, B-cell-depleted T cells, or PBMCs came the material, which was cDNA or gDNA.

Germline assignment: CDR1 MDHEN and CDR2 SYDVKM. The CDR3 has 15 residues. V was clipped by 2 bases and J by 3 bases; unmatched bases: 3. Original handling: Estimation of nucleated cell counts relied on the amplification of reference gene primers. Profiling relied on immunoSEQ multiplex PCR, and the TCRdb table lists in-frame clones only, not all of them. The V and J calls and the clone size are those of that table, but D and trimming were determined from the DNA. Altogether approximately 50,000 clones are present, 92% being singletons, with the ten largest covering roughly 4.2%. The sample was peripheral blood. The sequence was obtained from a man aged 50 to 59 with active COVID-19. The rearrangement joins TRBV28 to TRBJ2-7; 11 bases are shared with TRBD1. Here the CDR3 DNA reads TGTGCCAGCAGTTTAGGGGGACAGGGGGTCTACGAGCAGTACTTC. Residues: CASSLGGQGVYEQYF.